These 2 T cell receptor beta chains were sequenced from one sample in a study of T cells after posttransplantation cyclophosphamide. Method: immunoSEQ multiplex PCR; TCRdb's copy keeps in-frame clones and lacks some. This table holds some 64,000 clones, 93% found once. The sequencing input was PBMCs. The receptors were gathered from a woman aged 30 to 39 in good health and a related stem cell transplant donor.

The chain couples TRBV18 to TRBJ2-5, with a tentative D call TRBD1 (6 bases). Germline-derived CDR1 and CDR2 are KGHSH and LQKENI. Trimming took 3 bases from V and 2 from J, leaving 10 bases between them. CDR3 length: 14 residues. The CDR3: CASSPHRDQETQYF. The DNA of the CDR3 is TGTGCCAGCTCACCTCACAGGGATCAAGAGACCCAGTACTTC.

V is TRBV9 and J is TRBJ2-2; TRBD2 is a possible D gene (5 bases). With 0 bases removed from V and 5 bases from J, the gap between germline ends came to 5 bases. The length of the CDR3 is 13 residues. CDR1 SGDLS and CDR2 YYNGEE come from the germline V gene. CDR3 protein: CASSVGGTGELFF. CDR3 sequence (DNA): TGTGCCAGCAGCGTAGGAGGGACCGGGGAGCTGTTTTTT.